This paragraph reports one T cell receptor (beta chain). Antigen unknown. The sample originates from a study of OX40 agonist ivuxolimab in advanced cancers. Study as a whole: Those treated in dose escalation had hepatocellular carcinoma, melanoma, renal cell cancer or head and neck cancer. Eligibility rules accepted prior anti-PD-1, anti-PD-L1 or anti-CTLA-4 therapy, and around 44% had some.

Whole-study findings and limits: In the 0.1 to 3.0 mg/kg range, CD4+ and CD8+ blood T cells had expanded clonally by week 6. On average, a greater number of expanded clones characterised CD8+ T cells relative to CD4+.

Some clones are missing from TCRdb's copy, which holds only in-frame ones; the method was immunoSEQ multiplex PCR. The data show some 49,000 clones, 85% seen once. The CDR3 contains 14 residues. Germline CDR1 and CDR2: MDHEN and SYDVKM. V lost 2 bases to trimming and J lost 1 base, with 6 bases between them. The sequence was obtained from an adult with an advanced solid tumor such as melanoma, head and neck, liver or kidney cancer. Sequenced material: CD4+ or CD8+ T cells sorted from blood, taken in a trial of the OX40 agonist ivuxolimab. The rearrangement links TRBV28 to TRBJ1-5, with D uncertain. CDR3 sequence: CASSLTISNQPQHF. The DNA for the CDR3 is TGTGCCAGCAGTTTAACCATCAGCAATCAGCCCCAGCATTTT.